A single T cell receptor (beta chain) is shown here with its context. What it binds is not known. V gave up 3 bases and J gave up 1 base; unmatched junction bases: 7. CDR1 and CDR2 from the germline V gene are DFQATT and SNEGSKA (reference sequence). The CDR3 sequence is 16 residues long. Combining iRepertoire HTBI primers with Arm-PCR of CDR3 regions, the authors built TCR beta libraries. TCRdb analysed the multiplex PCR reads with MiXCR anew, one entry per CDR3 protein. The table includes 240,000 or so distinct CDR3 sequences, 20% detected once. The time point: newly diagnosed GD, antithyroid drugs for less than 3 months. The authors made the TCR library using RNA they extracted from PBMCs. Patients came from an endocrinology department in Xi'an, China. This entry belongs to a study of regulatory T cells in long-lasting Graves disease. Notes on the study in general: TCR diversity was lower in persistent than newly diagnosed Graves' disease. Whereas 966 public clonotypes were shared by new patients, persistent patients shared more, at some 3,000. Gene preferences differed: TRBV28, TRBJ1-2, TRBJ2-5 in persistent cases.

The gene calls are TRBV20-1 and TRBJ2-1; 9 nucleotides agree with TRBD2. Source: peripheral blood mononuclear cells (PBMCs), taken at new diagnosis, from a patient treated with antithyroid drugs. The TCR was taken from a female donor with Graves disease. CDR3 coding DNA: TGCAGTGCTAGGCCTAGCGGGGACCCTTCCTACAATGAGCAGTTCTTC. Its protein is CSARPSGDPSYNEQFF.